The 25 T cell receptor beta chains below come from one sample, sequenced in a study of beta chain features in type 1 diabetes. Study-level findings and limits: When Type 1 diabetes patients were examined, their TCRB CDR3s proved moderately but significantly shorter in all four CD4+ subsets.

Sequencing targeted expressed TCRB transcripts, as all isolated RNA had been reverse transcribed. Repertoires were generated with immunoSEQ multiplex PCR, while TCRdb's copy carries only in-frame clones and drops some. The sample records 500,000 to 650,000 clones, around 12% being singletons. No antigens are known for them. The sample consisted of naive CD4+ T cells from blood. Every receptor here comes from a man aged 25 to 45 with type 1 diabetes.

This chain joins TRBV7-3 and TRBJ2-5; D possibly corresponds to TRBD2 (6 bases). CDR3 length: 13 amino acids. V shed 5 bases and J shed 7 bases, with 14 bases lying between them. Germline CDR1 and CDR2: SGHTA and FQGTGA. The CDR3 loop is CASSPTPEGTQYF. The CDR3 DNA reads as TGTGCCAGCAGCCCTACACCGGAGGGGACCCAGTACTTC.

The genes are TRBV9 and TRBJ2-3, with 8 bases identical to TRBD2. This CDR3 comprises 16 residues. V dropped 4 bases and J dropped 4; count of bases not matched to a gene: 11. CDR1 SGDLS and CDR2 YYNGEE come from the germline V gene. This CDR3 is CASSPRGSGVPDTQYF. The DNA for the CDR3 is TGTGCCAGCAGCCCCCGGGGTAGCGGGGTCCCAGATACGCAGTATTTT.

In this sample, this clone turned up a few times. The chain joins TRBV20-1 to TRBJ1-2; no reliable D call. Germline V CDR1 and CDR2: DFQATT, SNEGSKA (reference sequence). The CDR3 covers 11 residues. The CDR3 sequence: CRPGGNYGYTF. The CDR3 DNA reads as TGCAGGCCGGGAGGGAACTATGGCTACACCTTC.

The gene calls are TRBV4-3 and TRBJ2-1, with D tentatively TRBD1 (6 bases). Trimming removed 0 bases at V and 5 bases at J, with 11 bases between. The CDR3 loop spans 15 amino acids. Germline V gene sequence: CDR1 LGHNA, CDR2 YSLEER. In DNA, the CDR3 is TGCGCCAGCAGCCAAGAGGCAGGGGACGACAATGAGCAGTTCTTC. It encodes CASSQEAGDDNEQFF.

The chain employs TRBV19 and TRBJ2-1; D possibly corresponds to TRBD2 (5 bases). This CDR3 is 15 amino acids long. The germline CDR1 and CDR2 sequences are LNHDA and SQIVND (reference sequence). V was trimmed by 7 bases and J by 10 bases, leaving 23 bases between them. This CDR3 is CASKAGVASDGEQFF. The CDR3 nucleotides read TGTGCCAGTAAAGCTGGGGTAGCGTCCGACGGGGAGCAGTTCTTC.

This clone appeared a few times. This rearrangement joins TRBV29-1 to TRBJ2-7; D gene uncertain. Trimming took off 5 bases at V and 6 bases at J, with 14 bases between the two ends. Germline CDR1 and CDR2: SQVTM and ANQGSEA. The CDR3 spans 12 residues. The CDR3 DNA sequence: TGCAGCGTTTCTGTCTCTCGAGGCGAGCAGTACTTC. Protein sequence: CSVSVSRGEQYF.

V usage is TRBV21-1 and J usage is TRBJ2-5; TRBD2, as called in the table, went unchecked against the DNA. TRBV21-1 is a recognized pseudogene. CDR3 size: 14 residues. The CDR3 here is CASPILFERETQYF. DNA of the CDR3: TGTGCCAGTCCCATCCTGTTCGAGCGGGAGACCCAGTACTTC.

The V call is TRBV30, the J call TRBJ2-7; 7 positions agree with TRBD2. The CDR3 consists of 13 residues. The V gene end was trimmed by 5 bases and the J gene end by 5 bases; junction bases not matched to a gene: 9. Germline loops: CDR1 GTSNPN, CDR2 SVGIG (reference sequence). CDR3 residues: CAWEVGAGNEQYF. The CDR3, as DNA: TGTGCCTGGGAGGTCGGAGCGGGGAACGAGCAGTACTTC.

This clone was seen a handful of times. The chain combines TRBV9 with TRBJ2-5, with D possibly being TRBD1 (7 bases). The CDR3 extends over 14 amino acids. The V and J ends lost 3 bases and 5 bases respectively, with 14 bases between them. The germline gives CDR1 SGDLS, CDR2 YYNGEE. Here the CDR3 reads CASSAETGRETQYF. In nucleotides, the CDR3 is TGTGCCAGCAGCGCGGAGACAGGGAGGGAGACCCAGTACTTC.

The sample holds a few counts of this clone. DNA of the CDR3: TGTGCCAGCAGTTTATCGTTCTCCTATAATTCACCCCTCCACTTT. Residues: CASSLSFSYNSPLHF. The chain employs TRBV27 and TRBJ1-6; D gene ambiguous. V shed 0 bases and J shed 0 bases, with 3 bases lying between them. The CDR3 runs to 15 residues. Germline V CDR1 and CDR2: MNHEY, SMNVEV (reference sequence).

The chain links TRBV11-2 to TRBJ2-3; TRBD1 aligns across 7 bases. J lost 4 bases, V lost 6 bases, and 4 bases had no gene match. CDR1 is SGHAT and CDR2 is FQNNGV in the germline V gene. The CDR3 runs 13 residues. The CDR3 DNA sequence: TGTGCCAGCAGGAGGACAGGACCAGATACGCAGTATTTT. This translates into CASRRTGPDTQYF.

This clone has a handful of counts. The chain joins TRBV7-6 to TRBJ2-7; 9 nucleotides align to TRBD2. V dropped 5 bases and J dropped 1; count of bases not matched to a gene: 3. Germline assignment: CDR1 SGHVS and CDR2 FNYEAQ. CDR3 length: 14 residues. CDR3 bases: TGTGCCAGCAGCATGACTAGCGGTTCCTACGAGCAGTACTTC. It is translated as CASSMTSGSYEQYF.

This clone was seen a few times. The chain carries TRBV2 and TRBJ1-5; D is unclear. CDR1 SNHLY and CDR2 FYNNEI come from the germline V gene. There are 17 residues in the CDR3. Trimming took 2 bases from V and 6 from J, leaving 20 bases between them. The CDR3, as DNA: TGTGCCAGCAGTGAATTCAGTCCCGAAGAGTGGGGTCAGCCCCAGCATTTT. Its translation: CASSEFSPEEWGQPQHF.

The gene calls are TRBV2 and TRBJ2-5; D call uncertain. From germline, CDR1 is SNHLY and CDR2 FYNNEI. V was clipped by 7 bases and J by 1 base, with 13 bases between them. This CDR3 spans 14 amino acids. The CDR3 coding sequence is TGTGCCAGCAATGGCCGACTCCCCCAAGAGACCCAGTACTTC. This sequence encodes CASNGRLPQETQYF.

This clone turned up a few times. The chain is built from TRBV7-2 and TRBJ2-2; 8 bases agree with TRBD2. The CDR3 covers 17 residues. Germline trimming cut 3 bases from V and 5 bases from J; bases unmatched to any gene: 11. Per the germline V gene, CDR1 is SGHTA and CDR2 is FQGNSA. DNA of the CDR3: TGTGCCAGCAGCTTGGCTCTGGCGGGGGGCAAAACCGGGGAGCTGTTTTTT. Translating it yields CASSLALAGGKTGELFF.

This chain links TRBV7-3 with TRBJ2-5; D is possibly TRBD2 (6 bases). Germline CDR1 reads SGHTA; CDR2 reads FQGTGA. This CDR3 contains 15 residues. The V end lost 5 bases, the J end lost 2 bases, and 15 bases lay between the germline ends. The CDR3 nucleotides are TGTGCCAGCAGCCCGGGGACTCCTGATCAAGAGACCCAGTACTTC. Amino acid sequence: CASSPGTPDQETQYF.

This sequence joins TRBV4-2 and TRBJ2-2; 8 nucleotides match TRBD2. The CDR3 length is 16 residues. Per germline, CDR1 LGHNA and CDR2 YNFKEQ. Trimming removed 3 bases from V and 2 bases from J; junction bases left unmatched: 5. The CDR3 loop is CASSQDTSGNTGELFF. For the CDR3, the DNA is TGTGCCAGCAGCCAGGATACTAGCGGAAACACCGGGGAGCTGTTTTTT.

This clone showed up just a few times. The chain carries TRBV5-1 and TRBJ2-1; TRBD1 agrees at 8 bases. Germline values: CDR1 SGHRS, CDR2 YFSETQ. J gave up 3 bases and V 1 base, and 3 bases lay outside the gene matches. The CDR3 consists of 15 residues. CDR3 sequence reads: CASSLLGQGYNEQFF. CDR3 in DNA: TGCGCCAGCAGCTTGCTAGGACAGGGCTACAATGAGCAGTTCTTC. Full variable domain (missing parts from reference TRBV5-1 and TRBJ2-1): KAGVTQTPRYLIKTRGQQVTLSCSPISGHRSVSWYQQTPGQGLQFLFEYFSETQRNKGNFPGRFSGRQFSNSRSEMNVSTLELGDSALYLCASSLLGQGYNEQFFGPGTRLTVL.

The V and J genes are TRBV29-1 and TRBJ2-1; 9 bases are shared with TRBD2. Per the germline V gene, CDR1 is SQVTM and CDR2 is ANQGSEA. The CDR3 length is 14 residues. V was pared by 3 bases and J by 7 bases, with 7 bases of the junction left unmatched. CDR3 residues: CSVDARGGVNEQFF. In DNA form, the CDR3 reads TGCAGCGTTGACGCGCGGGGGGGCGTGAATGAGCAGTTCTTC.

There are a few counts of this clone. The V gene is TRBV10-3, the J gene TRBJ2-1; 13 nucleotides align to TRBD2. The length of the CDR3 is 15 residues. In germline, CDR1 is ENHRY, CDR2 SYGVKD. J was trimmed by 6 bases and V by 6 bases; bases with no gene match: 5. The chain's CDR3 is CAIRQTSGGPNEQFF. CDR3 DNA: TGTGCCATCAGGCAGACTAGCGGGGGGCCCAATGAGCAGTTCTTC.

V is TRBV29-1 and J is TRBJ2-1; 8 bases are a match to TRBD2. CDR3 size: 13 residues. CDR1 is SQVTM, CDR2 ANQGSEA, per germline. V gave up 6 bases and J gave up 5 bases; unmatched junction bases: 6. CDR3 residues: CSVGLVRDNEQFF. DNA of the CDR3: TGCAGCGTGGGACTAGTCAGGGACAATGAGCAGTTCTTC.

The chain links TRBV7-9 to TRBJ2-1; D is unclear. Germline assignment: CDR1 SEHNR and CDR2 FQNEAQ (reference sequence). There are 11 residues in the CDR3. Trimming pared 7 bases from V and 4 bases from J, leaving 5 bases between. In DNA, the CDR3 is TGTGCCAGCACCCAATACAATGAGCAGTTCTTC. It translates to CASTQYNEQFF.

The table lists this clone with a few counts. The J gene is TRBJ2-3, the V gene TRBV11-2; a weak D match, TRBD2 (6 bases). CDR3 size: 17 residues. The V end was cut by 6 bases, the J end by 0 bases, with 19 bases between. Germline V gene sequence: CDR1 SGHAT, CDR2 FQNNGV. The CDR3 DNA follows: TGTGCCAGCAGTCTCGGTGGGGCTAGCGAGAGCACAGATACGCAGTATTTT. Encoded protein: CASSLGGASESTDTQYF.

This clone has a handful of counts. DNA of the CDR3: TGTGCCAGCAGTTCCTCAACTATGACAGGGTGGCTGTTTTTT. It is translated as CASSSSTMTGWLFF. The rearrangement links TRBV28 to TRBJ2-2, with TRBD1 matching 7 bases. Germline assignment: CDR1 MDHEN and CDR2 SYDVKM. The CDR3 spans 14 residues. Trimming at V came to 4 bases and at J to 13 bases, leaving 12 bases not matched to a gene.

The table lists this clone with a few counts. CDR3 sequence reads: CASSQVGVREQFF. CDR3 sequence (DNA): TGCGCCAGCAGCCAGGTCGGGGTAAGGGAGCAGTTCTTC. The chain is built from TRBV4-3 and TRBJ2-1; D is perhaps TRBD2 (5 bases). The CDR3 loop spans 13 amino acids. Germline CDR1 reads LGHNA; CDR2 reads YSLEER. The V and J ends lost 3 bases and 10 bases respectively, with 13 bases between them.